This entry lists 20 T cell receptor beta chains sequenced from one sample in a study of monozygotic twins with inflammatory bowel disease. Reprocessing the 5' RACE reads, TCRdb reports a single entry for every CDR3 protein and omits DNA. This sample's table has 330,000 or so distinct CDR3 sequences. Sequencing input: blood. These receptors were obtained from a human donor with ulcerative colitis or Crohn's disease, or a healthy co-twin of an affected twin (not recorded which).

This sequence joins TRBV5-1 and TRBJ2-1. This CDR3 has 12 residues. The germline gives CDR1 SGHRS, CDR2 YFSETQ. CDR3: CASSRVLNEQFF.

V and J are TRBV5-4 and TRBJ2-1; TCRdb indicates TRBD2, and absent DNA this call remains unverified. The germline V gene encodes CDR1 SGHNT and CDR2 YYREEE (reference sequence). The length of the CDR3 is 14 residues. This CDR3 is CASSLSGTTDEQFF. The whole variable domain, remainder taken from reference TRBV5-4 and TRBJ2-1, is ETGVTQSPTHLIKTRGQQVTLRCSSQSGHNTVSWYQQALGQGPQFIFQYYREEENGRGNFPPRFSGLQFPNYSSELNVNALELDDSALYLCASSLSGTTDEQFFGPGTRLTVL.

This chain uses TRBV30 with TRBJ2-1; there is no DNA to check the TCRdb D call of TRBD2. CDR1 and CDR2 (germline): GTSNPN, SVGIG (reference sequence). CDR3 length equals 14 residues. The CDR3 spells CAWSVAGFYNEQFF.

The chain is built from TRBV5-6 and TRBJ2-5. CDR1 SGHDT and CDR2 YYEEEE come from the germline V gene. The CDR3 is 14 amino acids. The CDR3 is CASSTNRVQETQYF. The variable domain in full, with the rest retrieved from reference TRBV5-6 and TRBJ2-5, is DAGVTQSPTHLIKTRGQQVTLRCSPKSGHDTVSWYQQALGQGPQFIFQYYEEEERQRGNFPDRFSGHQFPNYSSELNVNALLLGDSALYLCASSTNRVQETQYFGPGTRLLVL.

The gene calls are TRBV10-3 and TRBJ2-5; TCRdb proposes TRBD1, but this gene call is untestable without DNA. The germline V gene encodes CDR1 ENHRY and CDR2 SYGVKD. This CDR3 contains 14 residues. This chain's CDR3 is CAISAQGTGETQYF.

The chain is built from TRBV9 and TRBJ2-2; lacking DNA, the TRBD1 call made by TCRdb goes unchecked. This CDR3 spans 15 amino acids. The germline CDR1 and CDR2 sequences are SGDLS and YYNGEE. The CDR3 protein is CASSSSGGFAGELFF. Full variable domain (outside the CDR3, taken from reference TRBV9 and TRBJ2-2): DSGVTQTPKHLITATGQRVTLRCSPRSGDLSVYWYQQSLDQGLQFLIQYYNGEERAKGNILERFSAQQFPDLHSELNLSSLELGDSALYFCASSSSGGFAGELFFGEGSRLTVL.

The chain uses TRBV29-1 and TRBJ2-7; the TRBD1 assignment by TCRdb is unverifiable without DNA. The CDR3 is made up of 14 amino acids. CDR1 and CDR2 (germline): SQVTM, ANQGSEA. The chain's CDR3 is CSPRKWEFSYEQYF.

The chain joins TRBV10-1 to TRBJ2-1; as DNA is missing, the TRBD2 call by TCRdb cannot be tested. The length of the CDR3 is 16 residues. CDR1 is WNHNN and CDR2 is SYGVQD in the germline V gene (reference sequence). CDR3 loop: CASSESTSGRAGEQFF.

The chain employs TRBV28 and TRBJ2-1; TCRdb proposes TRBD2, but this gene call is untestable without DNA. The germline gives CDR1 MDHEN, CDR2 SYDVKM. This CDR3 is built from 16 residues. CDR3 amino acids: CASSWRGGESYNEQFF.

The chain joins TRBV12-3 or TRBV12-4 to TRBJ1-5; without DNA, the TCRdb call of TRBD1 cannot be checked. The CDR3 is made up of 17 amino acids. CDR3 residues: CASSFAVAGGSNQPQHF.

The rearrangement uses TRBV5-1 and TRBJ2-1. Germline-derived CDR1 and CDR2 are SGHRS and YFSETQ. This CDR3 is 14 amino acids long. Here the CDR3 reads CASSSSRSYNEQFF.

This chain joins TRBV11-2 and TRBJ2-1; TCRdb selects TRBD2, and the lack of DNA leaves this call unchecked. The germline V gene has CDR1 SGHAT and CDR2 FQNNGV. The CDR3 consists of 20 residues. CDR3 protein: CASSYLGTSGRRGAYNEQFF.

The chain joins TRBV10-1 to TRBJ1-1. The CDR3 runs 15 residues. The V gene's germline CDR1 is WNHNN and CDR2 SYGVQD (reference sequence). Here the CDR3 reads CASSPGGDMNTEAFF.

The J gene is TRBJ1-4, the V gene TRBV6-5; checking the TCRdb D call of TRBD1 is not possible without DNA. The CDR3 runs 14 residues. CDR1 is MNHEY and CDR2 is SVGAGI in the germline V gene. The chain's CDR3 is CASSYRGPSEKLFF.

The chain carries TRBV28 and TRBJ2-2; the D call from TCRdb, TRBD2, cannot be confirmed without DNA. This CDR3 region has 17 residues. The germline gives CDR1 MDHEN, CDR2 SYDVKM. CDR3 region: CASRPRLAGEGTGELFF. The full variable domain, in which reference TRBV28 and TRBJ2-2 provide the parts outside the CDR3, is DVKVTQSSRYLVKRTGEKVFLECVQDMDHENMFWYRQDPGLGLRLIYFSYDVKMKEKGDIPEGYSVSREKKERFSLILESASTNQTSMYLCASRPRLAGEGTGELFFGEGSRLTVL.

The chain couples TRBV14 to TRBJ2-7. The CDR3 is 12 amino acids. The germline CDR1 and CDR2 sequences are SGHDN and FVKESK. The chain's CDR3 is CASSQTSGWEYF. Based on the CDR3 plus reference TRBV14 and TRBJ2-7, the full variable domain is EAGVTQFPSHSVIEKGQTVTLRCDPISGHDNLYWYRRVMGKEIKFLLHFVKESKQDESGMPNNRFLAERTGGTYSTLKVQPAELEDSGVYFCASSQTSGWEYFGPGTRLTVT.

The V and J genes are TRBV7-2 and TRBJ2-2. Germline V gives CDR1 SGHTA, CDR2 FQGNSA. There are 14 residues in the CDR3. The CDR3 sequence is CASRLGLNTGELFF.

CDR3 residues: CASSRRLAGGKTEQFF. The V gene is TRBV6-1, the J gene TRBJ2-1; no DNA is available, so the TRBD2 call from TCRdb remains unchecked. The germline gives CDR1 MNHNS, CDR2 SASEGT. The length of the CDR3 is 16 residues.

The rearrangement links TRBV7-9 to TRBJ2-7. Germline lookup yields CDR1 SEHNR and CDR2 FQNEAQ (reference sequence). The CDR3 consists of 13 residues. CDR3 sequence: CASSFSSGYEQYF.

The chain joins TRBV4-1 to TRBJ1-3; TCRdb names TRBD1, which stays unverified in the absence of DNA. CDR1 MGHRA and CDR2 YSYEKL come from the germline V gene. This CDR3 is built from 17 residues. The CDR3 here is CASSQELTGGFGNTIYF.